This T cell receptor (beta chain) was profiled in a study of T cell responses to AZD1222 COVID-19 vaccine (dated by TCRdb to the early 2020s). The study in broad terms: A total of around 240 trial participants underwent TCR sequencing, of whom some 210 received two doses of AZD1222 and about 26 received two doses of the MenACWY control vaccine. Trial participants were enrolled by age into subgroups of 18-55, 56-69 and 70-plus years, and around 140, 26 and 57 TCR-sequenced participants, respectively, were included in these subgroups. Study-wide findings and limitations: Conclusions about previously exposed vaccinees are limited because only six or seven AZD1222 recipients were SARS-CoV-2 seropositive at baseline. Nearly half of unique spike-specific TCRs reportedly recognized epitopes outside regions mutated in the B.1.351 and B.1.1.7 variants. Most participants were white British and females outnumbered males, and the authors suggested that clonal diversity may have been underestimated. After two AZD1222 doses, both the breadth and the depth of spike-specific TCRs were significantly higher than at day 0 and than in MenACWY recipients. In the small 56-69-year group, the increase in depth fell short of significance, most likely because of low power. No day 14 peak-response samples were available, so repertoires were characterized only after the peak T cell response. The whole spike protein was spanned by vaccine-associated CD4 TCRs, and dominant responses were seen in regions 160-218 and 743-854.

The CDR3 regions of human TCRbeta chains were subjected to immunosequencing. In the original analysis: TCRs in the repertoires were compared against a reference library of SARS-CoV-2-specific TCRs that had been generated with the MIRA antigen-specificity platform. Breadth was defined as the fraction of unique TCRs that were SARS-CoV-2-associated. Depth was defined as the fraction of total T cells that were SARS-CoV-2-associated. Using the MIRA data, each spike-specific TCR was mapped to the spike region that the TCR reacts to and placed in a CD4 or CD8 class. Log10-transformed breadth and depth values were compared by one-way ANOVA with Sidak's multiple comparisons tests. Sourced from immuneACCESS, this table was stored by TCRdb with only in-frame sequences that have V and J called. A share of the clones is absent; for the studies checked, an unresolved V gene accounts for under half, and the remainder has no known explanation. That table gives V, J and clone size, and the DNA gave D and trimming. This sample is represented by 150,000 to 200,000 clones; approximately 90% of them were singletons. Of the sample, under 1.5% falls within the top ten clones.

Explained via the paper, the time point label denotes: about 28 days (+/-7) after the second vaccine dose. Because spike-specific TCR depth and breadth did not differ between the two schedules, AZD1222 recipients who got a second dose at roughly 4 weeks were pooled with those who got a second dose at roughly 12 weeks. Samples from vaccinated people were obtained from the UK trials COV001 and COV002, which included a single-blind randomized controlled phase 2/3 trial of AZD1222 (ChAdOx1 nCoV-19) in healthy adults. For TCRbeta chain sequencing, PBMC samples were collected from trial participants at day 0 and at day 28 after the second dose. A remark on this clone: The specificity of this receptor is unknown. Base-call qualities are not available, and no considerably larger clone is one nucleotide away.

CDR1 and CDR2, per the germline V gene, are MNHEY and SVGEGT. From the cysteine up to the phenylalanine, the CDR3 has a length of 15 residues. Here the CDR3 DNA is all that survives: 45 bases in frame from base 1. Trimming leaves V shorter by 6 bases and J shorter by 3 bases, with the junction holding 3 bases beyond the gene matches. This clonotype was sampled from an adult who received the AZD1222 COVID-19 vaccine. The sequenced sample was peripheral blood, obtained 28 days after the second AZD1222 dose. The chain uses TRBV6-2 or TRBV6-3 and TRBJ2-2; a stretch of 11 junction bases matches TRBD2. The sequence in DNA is TGTGCCAGCAGCGGGACTAGCGGTTACACCGGGGAGCTGTTTTTT. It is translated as CASSGTSGYTGELFF.